The clone carrying this T cell receptor beta chain was seen more than once but under ten times. The antigen remains unidentified. The CDR3 totals 15 residues. Germline loops: CDR1 SGHVS, CDR2 FNYEAQ. The ends were cut back, 5 bases at V and 5 bases at J, with 15 bases in the middle. The source of the sample is a study of CD8 T cells in ankylosing spondylitis. Broader study findings: There was reportedly significant enrichment of clones that were disease-linked in matched ankylosing spondylitis synovial fluid. Previous work reported some of these motif variants in the synovial fluid and blood of reactive arthritis.

Researchers built TCR beta libraries using quantitative 5'-RACE with molecular barcodes. Via MiXCR, TCRdb re-called the 5' RACE reads, giving one row per CDR3 protein. The data show just over 350,000 distinct CDR3 sequences, 20% seen once. The gene calls are TRBV7-6 and TRBJ1-4; no firm D call. The TCR comes from a male donor with ankylosing spondylitis or in good health (not recorded which). The sample was blood, either unsorted or a sorted T cell fraction (not recorded which). In DNA form, the CDR3 reads TGTGCCAGCAGCCCAACCCTACCGCCGAATGAAAAACTGTTTTTT. Translation gives CASSPTLPPNEKLFF.